This T cell receptor (beta chain) appears in the sequencing data of a study of metastatic and nonmetastatic thyroid tumors. Across the whole study: The comparison covered peripheral blood and tumor or nodule tissue in malignant and benign thyroid patients. Study-level findings and limits: The reported finding was significantly higher TCR beta diversity in malignant thyroid tumors relative to benign nodules, in blood and tumor.

The authors' processing: For papillary thyroid cancer, a distant-metastasis classifier was constructed from CDR3 differences observed across clinicopathological groups. TCRdb reanalyzed the PCR reads with MiXCR. TCRdb's processing, not the authors' own work, is the source of the V and J calls. The data show over 12,000 clones, more than 20% seen once. No treatment had been given to any patient before thyroid surgery. V dropped 6 bases and J dropped 5; count of bases not matched to a gene: 9. Germline values: CDR1 SGHRS, CDR2 YFSETQ. This CDR3 has 15 amino acids. This clone has a count of ten or more. Its antigen is currently unknown.

This rearrangement joins TRBV5-1 to TRBJ2-1; 9 positions agree with TRBD1. Source material: tumor tissue. This receptor was obtained from a female donor with papillary thyroid cancer or a benign thyroid nodule (not recorded which). Some clones in this sample may be carry-over from other donors' samples. The CDR3 region is CASNPGDRDNNEQFF. In DNA, the CDR3 is TGCGCCAGCAACCCCGGGGACAGGGATAACAATGAGCAGTTCTTC.